This entry is about one T cell receptor (beta chain). Its cognate antigen is unknown. This CDR3 has 16 residues. Germline CDR1 reads KGHSH; CDR2 reads LQKENI. V gave up 4 bases and J gave up 8 bases; unmatched junction bases: 14. The repertoire was sequenced with immunoSEQ multiplex PCR; TCRdb's copy has only in-frame clones and lacks some. Of fewer than 120,000 clones listed, 94% were seen once; the top ten hold approximately 2.9%. The data originate from a study of T cell responses to AZD1222 COVID-19 vaccine. General observations from the study: Without day 14 samples, only post-peak T cell repertoires were studied. With dominance at 160-218 and 743-854, vaccine-associated CD4 TCRs spanned spike. Elevations in Spike-specific TCR breadth and depth followed administration of two AZD1222 doses. Among the donors, most were white British and more were female, and clonal diversity was possibly underestimated.

The genes are TRBV18 and TRBJ2-1, with TRBD2 matching 7 bases. The sample consisted of peripheral blood, taken 28 days after the second AZD1222 dose. The clonotype comes from an adult who received the AZD1222 COVID-19 vaccine. CDR3 in DNA: TGTGCCAGCTCACGAGGGGCGGGAGCCCCTGGGGATGAGCAGTTCTTC. The encoded protein is CASSRGAGAPGDEQFF.